These 21 T cell receptor beta chains were all obtained from the same sample, sequenced in a study of cytomegalovirus exposure and HLA in healthy donors. PCR amplification relied on 60 Vbeta primers (plus 13 Jbeta primers). Produced via immunoSEQ multiplex PCR; TCRdb's table is partial and in-frame only. The profile shows around 140,000 clones, around 79% of them singletons. Material for sequencing was PBMCs. The receptors were gathered from a woman aged 40 to 50 in good health and CMV-seronegative.

The chain is built from TRBV19 and TRBJ1-4; D gene ambiguous. The CDR3 is 14 amino acids. V gave up 0 bases and J gave up 7 bases, with 9 bases separating them. The germline gives CDR1 LNHDA, CDR2 SQIVND (reference sequence). The CDR3 nucleotides read TGTGCCAGTAGTATAGACAACAGCCTTGAAAAACTGTTTTTT. Encoded protein: CASSIDNSLEKLFF.

The chain combines TRBV6-5 with TRBJ2-7; maybe TRBD1 (6 bases). This CDR3 is 14 amino acids long. Trimming took 5 bases from V and 0 from J, leaving 11 bases between them. Germline V CDR1 and CDR2: MNHEY, SVGAGI. The CDR3 sequence: CASSPDRSSYEQYF. The CDR3 bases are TGTGCCAGCAGTCCGGACAGAAGCTCCTACGAGCAGTACTTC.

The chain joins TRBV6-5 to TRBJ1-5; a possible D gene is TRBD1 (5 bases). Germline V gene data show CDR1 as MNHEY and CDR2 as SVGAGI. V was shortened by 5 bases and J by 6 bases, with 14 bases between the two germline ends. The CDR3 has 14 residues. The DNA for the CDR3 is TGTGCCAGCAGTCTAGTAACAGGAGTTCAGCCCCAGCATTTT. It is translated as CASSLVTGVQPQHF.

The chain is built from TRBV29-1 and TRBJ1-3, with a tentative D call TRBD1 (6 bases). Germline lookup yields CDR1 SQVTM and CDR2 ANQGSEA. Trimming left V 4 bases short and J 2 bases short, with 18 bases between. The CDR3 length is 16 residues. The CDR3 nucleotides are TGCAGCGTTGGAGTAGGGTCCAGGGGACCTGGAAACACCATATATTTT. It encodes CSVGVGSRGPGNTIYF.

This sequence joins TRBV15 and TRBJ2-6; D might be TRBD1 (6 bases). CDR3 size: 16 residues. Germline lookup yields CDR1 LNHNV and CDR2 YYDKDF (reference sequence). V shed 5 bases and J shed 4 bases, with 15 bases lying between them. The CDR3 sequence: CATSLSRGSGANVLTF. The CDR3, as DNA: TGTGCCACCAGCTTATCCAGGGGATCCGGGGCCAACGTCCTGACTTTC.

This clone was seen once. The chain joins TRBV19 to TRBJ2-2, with 7 bases that match TRBD2. Germline CDR1 and CDR2: LNHDA and SQIVND (reference sequence). The CDR3 has 14 residues. V gave up 4 bases and J gave up 3 bases; unmatched junction bases: 2. The CDR3 coding sequence is TGTGCCAGTAGTAGGACTAGTCACACCGGGGAGCTGTTTTTT. Encoded protein: CASSRTSHTGELFF.

The chain combines TRBV6-6 with TRBJ1-2, with unresolved D. Germline CDR1 MNHNY, CDR2 SVGAGI (reference sequence). The CDR3 sequence is 13 residues long. The V end lost 7 bases, the J end lost 8 bases, and 17 bases lay between the germline ends. The CDR3, as DNA: TGTGCCAGCACCGACGGCGGAGGCGGAGGCTACACCTTC. This gives the protein CASTDGGGGGYTF.

V gene TRBV19 combines with J gene TRBJ1-5, with TRBD1 identical over 8 bases. The germline V gene encodes CDR1 LNHDA and CDR2 SQIVND (reference sequence). This CDR3 has 13 amino acids. V lost 7 bases, J lost 7 bases, and 6 bases stayed unmatched. The CDR3 region has the DNA TGTGCCAGTAACGACAGGGGTGTCCAGCCCCAGCATTTT. Encoded protein: CASNDRGVQPQHF.

Here the CDR3 DNA reads TGTGCCTGGTCTTGGGACAGGGGCTATTCACCCCTCCACTTT. Translated, it gives CAWSWDRGYSPLHF. V gene TRBV30 combines with J gene TRBJ1-6, with 10 bases that match TRBD1. The CDR3 sequence is 14 residues long. The germline V gene encodes CDR1 GTSNPN and CDR2 SVGIG (reference sequence). With 5 bases clipped from V and 8 bases from J, the junction kept 6 bases outside the gene matches.

The chain combines TRBV4-1 with TRBJ1-1, with a weak D call TRBD1 (5 bases). This CDR3 has 14 residues. The germline gives CDR1 MGHRA, CDR2 YSYEKL. The V end was cut by 4 bases, the J end by 1 base, with 10 bases between. CDR3 coding DNA: TGCGCCAGCAGCCCAAGCGACAGGAACACTGAAGCTTTCTTT. Translating gives CASSPSDRNTEAFF.

This clone showed up just once. The chain carries TRBV12-2 and TRBJ1-1; the D call in the table, TRBD1, was not verified against the DNA. TRBV12-2 is classified as a pseudogene. This CDR3 has 15 amino acids. CDR3 nucleotide sequence: TGTGCAAGTCGCGTTCCGGACAGGGAAAACACTGAAGCTTTCTTT. Translation: CASRVPDRENTEAFF.

In this sample, this clone turned up a few times. The chain links TRBV4-1 to TRBJ1-1, with TRBD1 as a possible D gene (6 bases). This CDR3 has 13 residues. Germline V gives CDR1 MGHRA, CDR2 YSYEKL. Trimming shortened V by 3 bases and J by 5 bases, and 10 bases separated the two germline ends. DNA of the CDR3: TGCGCCAGCAGCCAGGACAGTAGGACTGAAGCTTTCTTT. Translated: CASSQDSRTEAFF.

The chain recombines TRBV28 with TRBJ2-2; 8 bases map to TRBD1. The CDR3 length is 15 residues. V gave up 6 bases and J gave up 7 bases; unmatched junction bases: 10. The germline CDR1 and CDR2 sequences are MDHEN and SYDVKM. The CDR3 DNA reads as TGTGCCAGCAGCTCCGGGACAGGTTACGGCGGGGAGCTGTTTTTT. Its protein product is CASSSGTGYGGELFF.

The chain combines TRBV28 with TRBJ2-7; 8 nucleotides match TRBD1. The junction had 7 bases not matched to a gene; V was cut back by 6 bases and J by 6 bases. The germline V gene has CDR1 MDHEN and CDR2 SYDVKM. This CDR3 is built from 13 residues. The CDR3 reads CASSPDRVSEQYF. The CDR3 nucleotides read TGTGCCAGCAGCCCGGACAGGGTCTCCGAGCAGTACTTC.

This chain connects TRBV4-2 to TRBJ1-1; D might be TRBD1 (5 bases). This CDR3 spans 17 amino acids. Trimming pared 0 bases from V and 1 base from J, leaving 15 bases between. The germline V gene encodes CDR1 LGHNA and CDR2 YNFKEQ. For the CDR3, the DNA is TGTGCCAGCAGCCAAGACCCCTCGCGCACAGGGAACACTGAAGCTTTCTTT. Its translation is CASSQDPSRTGNTEAFF.

The chain links TRBV28 to TRBJ1-1; TRBD1 agrees at 10 bases. V was pared by 3 bases and J by 5 bases, with 3 bases of the junction left unmatched. Germline V gene data show CDR1 as MDHEN and CDR2 as SYDVKM. This CDR3 spans 14 amino acids. The CDR3 DNA follows: TGTGCCAGCAGTTTGACAGGGGGCCGGACTGAAGCTTTCTTT. It codes for CASSLTGGRTEAFF.

This chain connects TRBV4-1 to TRBJ2-5; 9 positions agree with TRBD2. The CDR3 has 16 amino acids. Unmatched junction bases numbered 4, after V lost 0 bases and J lost 2 bases. Germline V gives CDR1 MGHRA, CDR2 YSYEKL. CDR3 sequence: CASSQDRLAVQETQYF. CDR3 nucleotide sequence: TGCGCCAGCAGCCAAGATAGACTAGCGGTGCAAGAGACCCAGTACTTC.

The CDR3 is CASSLIGADTQYF. DNA for the CDR3: TGTGCCAGCAGCTTAATCGGAGCAGATACGCAGTATTTT. The chain carries TRBV7-9 and TRBJ2-3; D remains unclear. CDR3 length: 13 residues. V lost 2 bases, J lost 4 bases, and 7 bases lay in between. The germline gives CDR1 SEHNR, CDR2 FQNEAQ (reference sequence).

This clone was seen only a few times. V and J are TRBV28 and TRBJ2-7; 7 bases agree with TRBD1. V was clipped by 7 bases and J by 3 bases; unmatched bases: 3. The CDR3 covers 12 residues. The germline V gene has CDR1 MDHEN and CDR2 SYDVKM. CDR3 sequence reads: CASTRDSYEQYF. For the CDR3, the DNA is TGTGCCAGCACCCGGGACAGCTACGAGCAGTACTTC.

This clone was recorded once. The chain employs TRBV15 and TRBJ2-3; weak D call: TRBD1 (5 bases). Per the germline V gene, CDR1 is LNHNV and CDR2 is YYDKDF (reference sequence). The CDR3 spans 14 residues. The V gene lost 1 base and the J gene lost 2 bases, with 7 bases spanning the gap. CDR3 sequence: CATSRGQSTDTQYF. The CDR3 DNA is TGTGCCACCAGCAGAGGACAGTCCACAGATACGCAGTATTTT.

The genes are TRBV30 and TRBJ2-7; TRBD1 matches 7 bases. V was clipped by 0 bases and J by 0 bases; unmatched bases: 5. The CDR3 runs 15 residues. Germline CDR1 GTSNPN, CDR2 SVGIG (reference sequence). The CDR3, as DNA: TGTGCCTGGAGTGTAATTGGGACAGTCTCCTACGAGCAGTACTTC. It specifies CAWSVIGTVSYEQYF.